What follows are 26 T cell receptor beta chains derived from one specimen sequenced in a study of blood T cell repertoires in COVID-19. Data came from immunoSEQ multiplex PCR; TCRdb stores just in-frame clones and leaves some out. Of 150,000 to 200,000 clones detected, over 75% appear once; the ten largest clones hold around 9.5%. The sample comprised peripheral blood. These receptors originate from a woman of 80 years or more with acute or convalescent COVID-19.

The V call is TRBV6-5, the J call TRBJ1-2; the match to TRBD1 covers 10 bases. In germline, CDR1 is MNHEY, CDR2 SVGAGI. Trimming took 6 bases from V and 6 from J; bases not matched to a gene: 7. The CDR3 length is 14 residues. This CDR3 is CASRGTGESHGYTF. Written as DNA, the CDR3 is TGTGCCAGCAGGGGGACAGGGGAGAGTCATGGCTACACCTTC.

The chain links TRBV6-5 to TRBJ1-4; a possible D gene is TRBD1 (6 bases). V gave up 2 bases and J gave up 8 bases, with 12 bases separating them. Germline lookup yields CDR1 MNHEY and CDR2 SVGAGI. CDR3 size: 14 residues. CDR3 protein: CASSYTGSDEKLFF. The DNA for the CDR3 is TGTGCCAGCAGTTACACAGGGTCTGACGAAAAACTGTTTTTT.

The gene calls are TRBV11-2 and TRBJ2-3; 12 nucleotides line up with TRBD2. This CDR3 has 15 amino acids. V shed 4 bases and J 6 bases; nucleotides not matched to a gene: 5. Germline V gene lookup returns CDR1 SGHAT and CDR2 FQNNGV. This CDR3 is CASSSGLAGIDTQYF. In nucleotides, the CDR3 is TGTGCCAGCAGCTCGGGACTAGCGGGTATTGATACGCAGTATTTT.

This chain joins TRBV5-1 and TRBJ1-6; D remains unclear. CDR1 and CDR2 from the germline V gene are SGHRS and YFSETQ. Trimming cost V 4 bases and J 7 bases, with 15 bases left between them. The CDR3 contains 15 residues. CDR3 nucleotides: TGCGCCAGCAGCCGAGACTCCTCTGGGAATTCACCCCTCCACTTT. Protein product: CASSRDSSGNSPLHF.

The chain is built from TRBV5-1 and TRBJ2-3; 8 nucleotides agree with TRBD1. V lost 0 bases, J lost 4 bases, and 13 bases stayed unmatched. This CDR3 has 18 residues. Germline V gene lookup returns CDR1 SGHRS and CDR2 YFSETQ. The CDR3 spells CASSLEPPTGVFADTQYF. The CDR3 region has the DNA TGCGCCAGCAGCTTGGAACCCCCGACAGGGGTTTTCGCAGATACGCAGTATTTT.

V usage is TRBV10-3 and J usage is TRBJ2-3, with D possibly TRBD2 on 5 matching bases. The CDR3 sequence is 17 residues long. Germline values: CDR1 ENHRY, CDR2 SYGVKD. Trimming left V 6 bases short and J 4 bases short, with 23 bases between. CDR3: CAIRAGLANLSADTQYF. The CDR3 DNA is TGTGCCATCAGGGCTGGGCTAGCAAATTTAAGTGCAGATACGCAGTATTTT.

The V gene is TRBV11-2, the J gene TRBJ1-1, with 9 bases that match TRBD1. Germline V gene lookup returns CDR1 SGHAT and CDR2 FQNNGV. The V gene end was trimmed by 3 bases and the J gene end by 1 base; junction bases not matched to a gene: 3. CDR3 length: 15 amino acids. The CDR3 here is CASSFRQGGNTEAFF. The CDR3 DNA is TGTGCCAGCAGCTTCAGACAGGGGGGGAACACTGAAGCTTTCTTT.

The chain recombines TRBV12-1 with TRBJ2-1; the DNA was not used to check the table's D call, TRBD1. TRBV12-1 is given as a pseudogene. This CDR3 spans 16 amino acids. The CDR3 reads CASSFAFQRGTNEQFF. The CDR3 region has the DNA TGTGCCAGCAGCTTTGCCTTCCAAAGGGGCACAAATGAGCAGTTCTTC.

The V call is TRBV5-4, the J call TRBJ2-7; a weak D match, TRBD1 (6 bases). CDR1 is SGHNT and CDR2 is YYREEE in the germline V gene (reference sequence). The V end was cut by 9 bases, the J end by 3 bases, with 16 bases between. This CDR3 is 13 amino acids long. The CDR3 DNA sequence: TGTGCCACCCGGTGGGGGCTAAGCTACGAGCAGTACTTC. Amino acids: CATRWGLSYEQYF.

V gene TRBV4-1 combines with J gene TRBJ2-3, with 8 bases that match TRBD2. Germline V lookup: CDR1 MGHRA, CDR2 YSYEKL. The CDR3 length is 17 residues. V shed 2 bases and J 1 base; nucleotides not matched to a gene: 8. CDR3 sequence reads: CASSQFPGGRGTDTQYF. The CDR3 DNA follows: TGCGCCAGCAGCCAATTTCCGGGGGGGCGTGGCACAGATACGCAGTATTTT.

V gene TRBV7-8 combines with J gene TRBJ2-1; 8 bases are shared with TRBD2. V lost 2 bases and J lost 12; bases outside the gene matches: 12. Looked up from germline, CDR1 is SGHVS and CDR2 is FQNEAQ. The CDR3 consists of 15 residues. In nucleotides, the CDR3 is TGTGCCAGCAGCTTATGGGGCGGGAGGCCCCAGGGGCAGTTCTTC. Protein sequence: CASSLWGGRPQGQFF.

This chain uses TRBV11-2 with TRBJ2-2; 7 nucleotides agree with TRBD2. This CDR3 is built from 16 residues. The V gene end was trimmed by 5 bases and the J gene end by 2 bases; junction bases not matched to a gene: 8. The V gene's germline CDR1 is SGHAT and CDR2 FQNNGV. CDR3 in DNA: TGTGCCAGCAGCCCCGCTAGCGGACAAAACACCGGGGAGCTGTTTTTT. Amino acids: CASSPASGQNTGELFF.

The genes are TRBV28 and TRBJ2-1; 9 bases line up with TRBD1. The CDR3 extends over 14 amino acids. Trimming cost V 2 bases and J 9 bases; bases outside gene matches: 5. CDR1 and CDR2 from the germline V gene are MDHEN and SYDVKM. The CDR3 nucleotides read TGTGCCAGCAGTTTAGGGACAGGGATGGGTGAGCAGTTCTTC. Protein product: CASSLGTGMGEQFF.

In the case of this clone: Additional DNA sequences in this sample encode the identical CDR3. The chain is built from TRBV7-9 and TRBJ2-1; possibly TRBD2 for D (6 bases). Germline-derived CDR1 and CDR2 are SEHNR and FQNEAQ (reference sequence). The CDR3 consists of 13 residues. Trimming removed 4 bases from V and 4 bases from J, with 8 bases in between. Written as DNA, the CDR3 is TGTGCCAGCAGCTCCGGGACTTACAATGAGCAGTTCTTC. This encodes CASSSGTYNEQFF. Full variable domain (missing parts from reference TRBV7-9 and TRBJ2-1): DTGVSQNPRHKITKRGQNVTFRCDPISEHNRLYWYRQTLGQGPEFLTYFQNEAQLEKSRLLSDRFSAERPKGSFSTLEIQRTEQGDSAMYLCASSSGTYNEQFFGPGTRLTVL.

The chain employs TRBV7-2 and TRBJ2-2; D ambiguous. Per germline, CDR1 SGHTA and CDR2 FQGNSA. The CDR3 is made up of 13 amino acids. V shed 6 bases and J shed 6 bases, with 11 bases lying between them. DNA of the CDR3: TGTGCCAGCAGTCGGTCCTCACCCGGGGAGCTGTTTTTT. Its protein is CASSRSSPGELFF.

This clone was counted once. The V and J genes are TRBV19 and TRBJ2-7, with 7 bases identical to TRBD2. The germline V gene has CDR1 LNHDA and CDR2 SQIVND (reference sequence). With 5 bases clipped from V and 5 bases from J, the junction kept 3 bases outside the gene matches. The CDR3 loop spans 12 amino acids. Written as DNA, the CDR3 is TGTGCCAGTAGTGGGAGGGGCCACGAGCAGTACTTC. Translated: CASSGRGHEQYF. The full variable domain, in which reference TRBV19 and TRBJ2-7 provide the parts outside the CDR3, is DGGITQSPKYLFRKEGQNVTLSCEQNLNHDAMYWYRQDPGQGLRLIYYSQIVNDFQKGDIAEGYSVSREKKESFPLTVTSAQKNPTAFYLCASSGRGHEQYFGPGTRLTVT.

The chain employs TRBV7-2 and TRBJ1-2, with D maybe TRBD1 (5 bases). The germline V gene encodes CDR1 SGHTA and CDR2 FQGNSA. V lost 4 bases and J 6 bases, leaving 12 bases between the germline ends. The CDR3 length is 13 residues. This CDR3 reads CASSYGTRDGYTF. Here the CDR3 DNA reads TGTGCCAGCAGCTACGGGACTAGGGATGGCTACACCTTC.

This clone was recorded a few times. In DNA, the CDR3 is TGCAGCGTTTCCGGGACAGGGCAAACCGGGGAGCTGTTTTTT. It is translated as CSVSGTGQTGELFF. The chain couples TRBV29-1 to TRBJ2-2, with 9 bases that match TRBD1. The CDR3 has 14 residues. V was pared by 5 bases and J by 5 bases, with 6 bases of the junction left unmatched. CDR1 is SQVTM, CDR2 ANQGSEA, per germline.

The chain employs TRBV5-5 and TRBJ2-3, with 8 bases matching TRBD1. This CDR3 is built from 14 residues. Germline CDR1 SGHKS, CDR2 YYEKEE (reference sequence). The V gene end was trimmed by 4 bases and the J gene end by 6 bases; junction bases not matched to a gene: 7. The CDR3 nucleotides are TGTGCCAGCAGCCTTGACAGGGGTCTCGATACGCAGTATTTT. It translates to CASSLDRGLDTQYF.

This chain uses TRBV27 with TRBJ2-2; TRBD2 aligns across 7 bases. CDR3 length: 16 residues. V trimming: 8 bases; J trimming: 0 bases; junction bases outside the gene matches: 9. Germline V gene data show CDR1 as MNHEY and CDR2 as SMNVEV (reference sequence). The CDR3 loop reads CASRLLLAANTGELFF. The CDR3 nucleotides are TGTGCCAGCCGTCTCCTTCTAGCGGCGAACACCGGGGAGCTGTTTTTT.

The chain uses TRBV5-1 and TRBJ2-2; no clear D. Trimming shortened V by 9 bases and J by 6 bases, and 12 bases separated the two germline ends. The CDR3 contains 12 residues. CDR1 and CDR2 from the germline V gene are SGHRS and YFSETQ. The CDR3 sequence is CATQTYAGELFF. The CDR3 DNA sequence: TGCGCCACCCAAACTTATGCCGGGGAGCTGTTTTTT.

CDR3 nucleotides: TGTGCCAGCTCGGGGCCAGGGGGGCGGACTGAAGCTTTCTTT. Amino acids: CASSGPGGRTEAFF. The chain joins TRBV18 to TRBJ1-1; 7 positions agree with TRBD1. J was trimmed by 5 bases and V by 6 bases; bases with no gene match: 9. Germline V gene data show CDR1 as KGHSH and CDR2 as LQKENI. This CDR3 region has 14 residues.

This chain links TRBV6-5 with TRBJ2-7; 8 bases are a match to TRBD1. CDR3 size: 13 residues. V gave up 11 bases and J gave up 5 bases; unmatched junction bases: 11. From germline, CDR1 is MNHEY and CDR2 SVGAGI. CDR3 nucleotides: TGTGCCGCGGGCCGGACAGGGCTCGACGAGCAGTACTTC. Translation gives CAAGRTGLDEQYF.

This sequence joins TRBV29-1 and TRBJ1-1; D call uncertain. The CDR3 runs 13 residues. V lost 2 bases to trimming and J lost 1 base, with 8 bases between them. CDR1 is SQVTM, CDR2 ANQGSEA, per germline. The CDR3 region is CSVESQANTEAFF. CDR3 coding DNA: TGCAGCGTTGAAAGCCAGGCGAACACTGAAGCTTTCTTT. Looking up the rest from reference TRBV29-1 and TRBJ1-1 gives the full variable domain: SAVISQKPSRDICQRGTSLTIQCQVDSQVTMMFWYRQQPGQSLTLIATANQGSEATYESGFVIDKFPISRPNLTFSTLTVSNMSPEDSSIYLCSVESQANTEAFFGQGTRLTVV.

The chain combines TRBV6-1 with TRBJ2-4; weak D call: TRBD2 (6 bases). The CDR3 contains 17 residues. With 4 bases removed from V and 3 bases from J, the gap between germline ends came to 19 bases. Germline assignment: CDR1 MNHNS and CDR2 SASEGT. CDR3 in amino acids: CASSATREPRDKNIQYF. The CDR3 DNA follows: TGTGCCAGCAGTGCTACTCGGGAGCCCAGGGACAAAAACATTCAGTACTTC.

The V gene is TRBV11-2, the J gene TRBJ1-1; the match to TRBD1 covers 7 bases. The CDR3 runs 18 residues. V shed 2 bases, J shed 2 bases, and the junction held 14 bases outside the gene matches. Germline assignment: CDR1 SGHAT and CDR2 FQNNGV. The CDR3 DNA reads as TGTGCCAGCAGCTTAAGACCGGGGGACAGCGCGAGTAACACTGAAGCTTTCTTT. Protein sequence: CASSLRPGDSASNTEAFF.